The entry that follows covers one TCR beta chain sequence. The data stem from a study of blood T cell repertoires in COVID-19. The wider study: The study drew acute and convalescent COVID-19 samples from the United States, Italy and Spain. PBMCs, B-cell-depleted T cells, or T cells were the source of the cDNA or gDNA that made up the material.

The germline CDR1 and CDR2 sequences are SGHVS and FQNEAQ. With 2 bases removed from V and 0 bases from J, the gap between germline ends came to 11 bases. This CDR3 comprises 15 residues. In the original workflow: Nucleated cell counts were estimated from reference gene primer amplification. Clones were read by immunoSEQ multiplex PCR, and TCRdb kept only the in-frame ones, dropping some. V, J and clone size are taken as reported in that table, and D and trimming were inferred from the DNA itself. The table has about 190,000 clones, around four fifths seen once; the top ten hold approximately 6.1%. V and J are TRBV7-8 and TRBJ2-7; D unresolved. The sample comprised peripheral blood. The source is a woman in her forties with acute or convalescent COVID-19. Here the CDR3 DNA reads TGTGCCAGCAGCTTACGAGGAATAAGCTCCTACGAGCAGTACTTC. Residues: CASSLRGISSYEQYF.